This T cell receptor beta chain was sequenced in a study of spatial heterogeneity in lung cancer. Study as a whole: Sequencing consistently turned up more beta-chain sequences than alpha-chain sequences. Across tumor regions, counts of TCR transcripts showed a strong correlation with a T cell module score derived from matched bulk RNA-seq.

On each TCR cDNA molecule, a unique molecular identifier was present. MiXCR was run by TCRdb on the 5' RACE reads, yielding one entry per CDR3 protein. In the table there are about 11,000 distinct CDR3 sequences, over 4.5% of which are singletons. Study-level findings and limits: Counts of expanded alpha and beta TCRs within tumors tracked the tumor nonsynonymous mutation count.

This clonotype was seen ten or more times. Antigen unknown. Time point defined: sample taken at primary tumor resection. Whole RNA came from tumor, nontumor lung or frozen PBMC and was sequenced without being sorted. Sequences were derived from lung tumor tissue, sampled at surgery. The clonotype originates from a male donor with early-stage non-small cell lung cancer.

In DNA, the CDR3 is TGTGCCAGCAGTCGACTACACGGGGAGCTGTTTTTT. Its translation: CASSRLHGELFF. The chain carries TRBV3-1 and TRBJ2-2; a weak D match, TRBD2 (5 bases). The CDR3 runs 12 residues. CDR1 LGHDT and CDR2 YNNKEL come from the germline V gene (reference sequence). V was clipped by 6 bases and J by 7 bases, with 9 bases between them.